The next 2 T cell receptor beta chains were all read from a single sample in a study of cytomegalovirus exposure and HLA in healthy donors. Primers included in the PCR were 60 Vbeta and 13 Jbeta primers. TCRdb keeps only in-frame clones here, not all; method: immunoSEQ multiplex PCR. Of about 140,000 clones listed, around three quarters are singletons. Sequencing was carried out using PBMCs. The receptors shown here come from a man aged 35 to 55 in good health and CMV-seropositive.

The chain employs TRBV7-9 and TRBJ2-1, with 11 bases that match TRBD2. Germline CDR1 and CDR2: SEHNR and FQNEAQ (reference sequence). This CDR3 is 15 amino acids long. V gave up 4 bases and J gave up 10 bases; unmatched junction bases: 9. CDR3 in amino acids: CASSSLAGGPGEQFF. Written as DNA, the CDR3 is TGTGCCAGCAGCTCCTTAGCGGGAGGGCCGGGGGAGCAGTTCTTC.

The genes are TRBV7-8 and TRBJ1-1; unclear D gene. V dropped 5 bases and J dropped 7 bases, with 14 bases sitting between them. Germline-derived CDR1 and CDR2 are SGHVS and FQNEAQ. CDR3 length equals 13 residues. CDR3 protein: CASSRGRESEAFF. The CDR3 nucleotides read TGTGCCAGCAGCCGTGGCCGGGAAAGTGAAGCTTTCTTT.